This T cell receptor (beta chain) was captured in a study of molecular identifiers for immune sequencing clone quantification. The study's findings and limits: In CMV-specific effectors, clones above 20 copies held over 99% of molecules; naive, under 1%. Amid more than 800,000 naive cells, spiked Jurkat TCR RNA from one cell was reportedly still detectable.

The table lists this clonotype with a few counts. Its antigen is unidentified. From the PCR reads, TCRdb called clonotypes with MiXCR, one entry per CDR3 protein. The sample includes around 470,000 distinct CDR3 sequences, roughly 24% of them seen just once. This sequence originates from a human donor in good health. Some libraries in this study had Jurkat cell RNA spiked in. Input material: naive CD8+ T cells from blood, with Jurkat cell RNA spiked in. Subset specified: FACS-sorted CD8+CD4-CCR7+CD45RA+ naive T cells.

The CDR3 is CAWSVLGDNEQFF. CDR3 nucleotide sequence: TGTGCCTGGAGTGTACTTGGAGATAATGAGCAGTTCTTC. This chain connects TRBV30 to TRBJ2-1, with D hard to call. V was shortened by 0 bases and J by 7 bases, with 10 bases between the two germline ends. In germline, CDR1 is GTSNPN, CDR2 SVGIG (reference sequence). The CDR3 loop spans 13 amino acids.